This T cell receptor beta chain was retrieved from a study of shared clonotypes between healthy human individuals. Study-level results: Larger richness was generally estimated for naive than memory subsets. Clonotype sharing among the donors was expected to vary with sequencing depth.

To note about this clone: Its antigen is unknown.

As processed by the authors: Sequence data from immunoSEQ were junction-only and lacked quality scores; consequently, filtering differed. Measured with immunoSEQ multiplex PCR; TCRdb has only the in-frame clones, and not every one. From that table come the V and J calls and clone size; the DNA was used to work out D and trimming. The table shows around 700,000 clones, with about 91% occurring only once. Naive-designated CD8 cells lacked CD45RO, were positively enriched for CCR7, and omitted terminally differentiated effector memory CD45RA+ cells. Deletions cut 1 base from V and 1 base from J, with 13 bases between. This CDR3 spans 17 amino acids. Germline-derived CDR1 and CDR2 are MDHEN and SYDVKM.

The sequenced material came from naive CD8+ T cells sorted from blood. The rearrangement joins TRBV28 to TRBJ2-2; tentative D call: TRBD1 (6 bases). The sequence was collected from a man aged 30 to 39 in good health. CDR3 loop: CASSLLPLRGNTGELFF. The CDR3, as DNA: TGTGCCAGCAGTTTATTACCCCTCAGGGGGAACACCGGGGAGCTGTTTTTT.